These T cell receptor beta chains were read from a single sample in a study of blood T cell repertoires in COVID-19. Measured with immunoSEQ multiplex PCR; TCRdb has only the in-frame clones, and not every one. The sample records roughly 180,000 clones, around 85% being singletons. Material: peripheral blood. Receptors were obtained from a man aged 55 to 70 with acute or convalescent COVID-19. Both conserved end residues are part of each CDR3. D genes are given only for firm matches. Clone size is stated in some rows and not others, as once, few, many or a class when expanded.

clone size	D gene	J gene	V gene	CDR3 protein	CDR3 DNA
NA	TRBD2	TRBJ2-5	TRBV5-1	CASSPGTSGLQETQYF	TGCGCCAGCAGCCCCGGGACTAGCGGACTTCAAGAGACCCAGTACTTC
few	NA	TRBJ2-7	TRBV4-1	CASSQVCRGCTF	TGCGCCAGCAGCCAAGTCTGTAGGGGGTGCACTTTC
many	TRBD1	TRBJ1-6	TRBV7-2	CASSFKQGNSPLHF	TGTGCCAGCAGCTTCAAACAGGGGAATTCACCCCTCCACTTT
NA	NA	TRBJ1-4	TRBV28	CASLDSTNEKLFF	TGTGCCAGCCTGGACAGTACTAATGAAAAACTGTTTTTT
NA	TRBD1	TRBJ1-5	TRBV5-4	CASSVQGENQPQHF	TGTGCCAGCAGCGTACAGGGGGAAAATCAGCCCCAGCATTTT
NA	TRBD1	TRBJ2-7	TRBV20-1	CSASGDRGIVYEQYF	TGCAGTGCTAGTGGGGACAGGGGGATAGTCTACGAGCAGTACTTC
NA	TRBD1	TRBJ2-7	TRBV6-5	CASTPRTGLTYEQYF	TGTGCCAGCACCCCCCGGACAGGCCTAACCTACGAGCAGTACTTC
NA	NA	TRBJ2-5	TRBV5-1	CASSLTQPQETQYF	TGCGCCAGCAGCTTGACACAGCCTCAAGAGACCCAGTACTTC
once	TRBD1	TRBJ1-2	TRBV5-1	CASSLRQGNYGYTF	TGCGCCAGCAGCTTGCGACAGGGGAACTATGGCTACACCTTC
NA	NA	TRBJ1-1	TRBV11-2	CASSLTRDKVTEAFF	TGTGCCAGCAGCTTAACCCGGGACAAAGTTACTGAAGCTTTCTTT
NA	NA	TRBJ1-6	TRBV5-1	CASSLAGPGDLHF	TGCGCCAGCAGCTTGGCCGGGCCGGGGGACCTCCACTTT
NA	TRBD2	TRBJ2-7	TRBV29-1	CSVTGEGWEQYF	TGCAGCGTGACGGGGGAGGGGTGGGAGCAGTACTTC
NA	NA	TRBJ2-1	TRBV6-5	CASSPSGSYNEQFF	TGTGCCAGCAGTCCGTCCGGCTCCTACAATGAGCAGTTCTTC
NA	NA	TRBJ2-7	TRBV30	CAWSALAGEQYF	TGTGCCTGGAGTGCCCTTGCCGGCGAGCAGTACTTC
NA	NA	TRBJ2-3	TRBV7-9	CASSPPADTQYF	TGTGCCAGCAGCCCCCCAGCAGATACGCAGTATTTT
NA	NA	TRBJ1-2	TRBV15	CATSRAATANYGYTF	TGTGCCACCAGCAGAGCTGCGACAGCTAACTATGGCTACACCTTC
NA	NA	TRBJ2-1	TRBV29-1	CSLRQDLYNEQFF	TGCAGCCTCCGACAAGATTTGTACAATGAGCAGTTCTTC
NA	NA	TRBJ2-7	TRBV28	CASSSFFDEQYF	TGTGCCAGCAGCAGTTTTTTCGACGAGCAGTACTTC
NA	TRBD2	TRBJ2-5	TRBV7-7	CASSLRGLAGGPEETQYF	TGTGCCAGCAGCCTCCGAGGACTAGCGGGAGGGCCGGAGGAGACCCAGTACTTC
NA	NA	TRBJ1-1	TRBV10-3	CAIRSDTEAFF	TGTGCCATCAGGTCAGACACTGAAGCTTTCTTT
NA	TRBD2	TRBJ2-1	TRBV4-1	CASKGRERGVNEQFF	TGCGCCAGCAAGGGGCGGGAGAGAGGGGTGAATGAGCAGTTCTTC
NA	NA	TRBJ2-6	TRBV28	CASTGDSGANVLTF	TGTGCCAGCACGGGGGACTCTGGGGCCAACGTCCTGACTTTC
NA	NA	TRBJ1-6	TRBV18	CASSPTTDYAPLHF	TGTGCCAGCTCACCAACCACAGATTATGCACCCCTCCACTTT
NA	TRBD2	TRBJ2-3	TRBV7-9	CASSSREESTDTQYF	TGTGCCAGCAGCTCCCGGGAGGAGAGCACAGATACGCAGTATTTT
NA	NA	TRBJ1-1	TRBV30	CAWRRQVGPEAFF	TGTGCCTGGAGAAGACAGGTGGGCCCGGAAGCTTTCTTT
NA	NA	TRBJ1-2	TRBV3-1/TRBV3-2	CASSQAAAGFRHGYTF	TGTGCCAGCAGCCAAGCGGCGGCAGGGTTCAGGCATGGCTACACCTTC
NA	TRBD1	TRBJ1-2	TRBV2	CASRAQGTNYGYTF	TGTGCCAGCAGGGCACAGGGGACCAACTATGGCTACACCTTC
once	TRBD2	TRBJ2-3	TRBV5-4	CATRREVGVSTDTQYF	TGTGCAACCAGGCGGGAGGTGGGGGTTAGCACAGATACGCAGTATTTT
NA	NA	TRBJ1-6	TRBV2	CASKGQGNSPLHF	TGTGCCAGCAAGGGACAAGGGAATTCACCCCTCCACTTT
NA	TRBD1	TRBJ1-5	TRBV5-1	CASSLVGTASNQPQHF	TGCGCCAGCAGCTTGGTCGGGACAGCTAGCAATCAGCCCCAGCATTTT
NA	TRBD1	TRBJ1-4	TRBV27	CASGAWDRVEKLFF	TGTGCCAGCGGGGCGTGGGACAGGGTTGAAAAACTGTTTTTT
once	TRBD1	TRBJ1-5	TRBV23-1	CASSPRIPSPGQGLGTQPQHF	TGCGCCAGCAGTCCACGAATTCCTTCACCGGGACAGGGGTTAGGTACTCAGCCCCAGCATTTT
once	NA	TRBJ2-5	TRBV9	CASSYRAGTGPETQYF	TGTGCCAGCAGCTACAGGGCCGGGACCGGGCCTGAGACCCAGTACTTC
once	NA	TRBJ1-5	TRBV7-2	CASSQTGAYSNQPQHF	TGTGCCAGCAGCCAGACAGGTGCATATAGCAATCAGCCCCAGCATTTT
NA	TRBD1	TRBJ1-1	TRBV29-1	CSVGRDRETEAFF	TGCAGCGTTGGCCGGGACAGGGAGACTGAAGCTTTCTTT
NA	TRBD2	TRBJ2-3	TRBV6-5	CASRGSGRASDTQYF	TGTGCCAGCAGGGGTAGCGGGAGGGCCTCAGATACGCAGTATTTT
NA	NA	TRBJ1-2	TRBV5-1	CASSLGRASNYGYTF	TGCGCCAGCAGCTTGGGCAGGGCTTCTAACTATGGCTACACCTTC
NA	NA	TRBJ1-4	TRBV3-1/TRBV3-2	CASSLRAGGKLFF	TGTGCCAGCAGCCTTCGTGCGGGAGGAAAACTGTTTTTT
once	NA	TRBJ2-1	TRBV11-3	CASSPGEDEQFF	TGTGCCAGCAGCCCGGGGGAAGATGAGCAGTTCTTC
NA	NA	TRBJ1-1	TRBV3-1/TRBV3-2	CASSQGGRENTEAFF	TGTGCCAGCAGCCAAGGGGGCAGGGAGAACACTGAAGCTTTCTTT
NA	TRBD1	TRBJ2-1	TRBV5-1	CASSAPGGSYNEQFF	TGCGCCAGCAGCGCCCCAGGGGGCTCCTACAATGAGCAGTTCTTC
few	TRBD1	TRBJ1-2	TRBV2	CASSDRTGGYGYTF	TGTGCCAGCAGTGATAGGACAGGGGGCTATGGCTACACCTTC
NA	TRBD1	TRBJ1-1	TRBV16	CASSQMGDRGPNTEAFF	TGTGCCAGCAGCCAAATGGGGGACAGGGGACCGAACACTGAAGCTTTCTTT
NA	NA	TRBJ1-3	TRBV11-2	CASSPTGAGNTIYF	TGTGCCAGCAGCCCCACCGGGGCTGGAAACACCATATATTTT
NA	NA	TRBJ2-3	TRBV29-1	CSVGPSSSTDTQYF	TGCAGCGTTGGGCCGTCATCTAGCACAGATACGCAGTATTTT
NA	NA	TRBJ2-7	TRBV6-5	CASSYPGQKGQYF	TGTGCCAGCAGTTACCCGGGACAAAAGGGGCAGTACTTC
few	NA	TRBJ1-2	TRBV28	CASSRGDYGYTF	TGTGCCAGCAGTCGGGGGGACTATGGCTACACCTTC
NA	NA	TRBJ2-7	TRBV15	CATSIRGEQYF	TGTGCCACCAGCATTAGGGGCGAGCAGTACTTC
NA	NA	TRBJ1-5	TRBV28	CASSPVRVGNQPQHF	TGTGCCAGCAGCCCCGTGAGGGTTGGCAATCAGCCCCAGCATTTT
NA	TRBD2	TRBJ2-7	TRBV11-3	CASSQLAGGEQYF	TGTGCCAGCAGCCAACTAGCGGGGGGCGAGCAGTACTTC
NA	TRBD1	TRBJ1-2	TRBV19	CASSMATGDYGYTF	TGTGCCAGTAGTATGGCGACAGGGGACTATGGCTACACCTTC
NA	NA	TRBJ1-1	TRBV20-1	CSPSDRMNTEAFF	TGCAGTCCGAGTGACAGAATGAACACTGAAGCTTTCTTT
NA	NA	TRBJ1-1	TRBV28	CASSLSLTEAFF	TGTGCCAGCAGTTTGTCACTCACTGAAGCTTTCTTT